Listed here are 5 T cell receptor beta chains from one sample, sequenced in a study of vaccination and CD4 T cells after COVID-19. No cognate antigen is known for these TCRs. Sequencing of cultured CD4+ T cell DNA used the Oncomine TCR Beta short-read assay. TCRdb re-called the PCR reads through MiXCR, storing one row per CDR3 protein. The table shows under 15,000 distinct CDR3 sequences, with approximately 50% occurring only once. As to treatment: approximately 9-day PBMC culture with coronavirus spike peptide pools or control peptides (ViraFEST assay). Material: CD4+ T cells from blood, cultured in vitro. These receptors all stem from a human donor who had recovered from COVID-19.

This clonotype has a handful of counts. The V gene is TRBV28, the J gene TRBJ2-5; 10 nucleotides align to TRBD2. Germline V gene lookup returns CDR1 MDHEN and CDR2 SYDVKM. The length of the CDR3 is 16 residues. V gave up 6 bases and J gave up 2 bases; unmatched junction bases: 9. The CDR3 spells CASSLPGLASQETQYF. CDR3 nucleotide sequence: TGTGCCAGCAGCCTACCGGGACTAGCGTCTCAAGAGACCCAGTACTTC.

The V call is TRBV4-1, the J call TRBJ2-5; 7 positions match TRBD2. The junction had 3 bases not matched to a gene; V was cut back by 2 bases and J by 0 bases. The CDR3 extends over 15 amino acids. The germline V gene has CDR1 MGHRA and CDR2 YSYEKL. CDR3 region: CASSQLGGYQETQYF. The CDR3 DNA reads TGCGCCAGCAGCCAATTGGGGGGGTACCAAGAGACCCAGTACTTC.

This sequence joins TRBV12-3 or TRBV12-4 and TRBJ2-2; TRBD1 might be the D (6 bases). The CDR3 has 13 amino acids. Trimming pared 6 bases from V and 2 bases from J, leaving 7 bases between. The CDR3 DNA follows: TGTGCCAGCAGGGGACAAAACACCGGGGAGCTGTTTTTT. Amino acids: CASRGQNTGELFF.

The DNA for the CDR3 is TGTGCCAGCAGTCCCTCCCCGACTAGCGGAGAGACCCAGTACTTC. This sequence encodes CASSPSPTSGETQYF. This chain connects TRBV27 to TRBJ2-5; 9 bases are a match to TRBD2. The germline gives CDR1 MNHEY, CDR2 SMNVEV (reference sequence). The ends lost 5 bases at V and 4 bases at J; junction bases unmatched: 8. This CDR3 is 15 amino acids long.

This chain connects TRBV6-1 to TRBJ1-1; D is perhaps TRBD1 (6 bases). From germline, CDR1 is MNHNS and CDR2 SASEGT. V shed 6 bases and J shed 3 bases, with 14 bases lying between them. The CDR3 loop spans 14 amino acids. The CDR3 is CASRFQGRDTEAFF. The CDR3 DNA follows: TGTGCCAGCAGATTTCAGGGGAGGGACACTGAAGCTTTCTTT.